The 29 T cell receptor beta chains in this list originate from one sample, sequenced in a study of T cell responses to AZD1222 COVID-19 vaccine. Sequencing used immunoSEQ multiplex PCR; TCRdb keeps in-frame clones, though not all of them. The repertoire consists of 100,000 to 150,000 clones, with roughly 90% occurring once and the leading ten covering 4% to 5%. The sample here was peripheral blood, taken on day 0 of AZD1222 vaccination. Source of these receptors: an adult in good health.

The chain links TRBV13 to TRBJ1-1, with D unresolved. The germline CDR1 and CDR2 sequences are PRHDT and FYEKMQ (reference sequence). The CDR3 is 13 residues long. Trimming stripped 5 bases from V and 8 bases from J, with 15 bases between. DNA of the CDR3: TGTGCCAGCAGCCCCCCAGGACCCTTAGAAGCTTTCTTT. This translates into CASSPPGPLEAFF.

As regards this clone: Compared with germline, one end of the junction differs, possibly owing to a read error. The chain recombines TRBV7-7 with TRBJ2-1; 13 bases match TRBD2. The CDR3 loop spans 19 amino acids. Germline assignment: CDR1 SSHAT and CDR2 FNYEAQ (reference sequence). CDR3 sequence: CASSSQTSGRRPVYNEQFF. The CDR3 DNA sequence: TGTGCTAGCAGCTCCCAGACTAGCGGGAGGCGTCCCGTCTACAATGAGCAGTTCTTC.

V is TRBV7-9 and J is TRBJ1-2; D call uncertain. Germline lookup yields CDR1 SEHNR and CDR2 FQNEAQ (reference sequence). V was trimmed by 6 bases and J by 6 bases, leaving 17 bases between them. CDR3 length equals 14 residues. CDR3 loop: CASSLPSPSDGYTF. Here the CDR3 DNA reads TGTGCCAGCAGTTTACCCTCTCCCAGTGATGGCTACACCTTC. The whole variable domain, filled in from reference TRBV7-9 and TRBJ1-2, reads DTGVSQNPRHKITKRGQNVTFRCDPISEHNRLYWYRQTLGQGPEFLTYFQNEAQLEKSRLLSDRFSAERPKGSFSTLEIQRTEQGDSAMYLCASSLPSPSDGYTFGSGTRLTVV.

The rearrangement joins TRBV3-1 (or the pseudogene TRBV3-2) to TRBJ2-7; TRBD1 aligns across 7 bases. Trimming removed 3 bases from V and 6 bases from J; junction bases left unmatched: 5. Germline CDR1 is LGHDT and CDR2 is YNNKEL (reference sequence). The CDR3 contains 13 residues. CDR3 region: CASSQDRLREQYF. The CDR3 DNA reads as TGTGCCAGCAGCCAGGACAGGCTTCGCGAGCAGTACTTC.

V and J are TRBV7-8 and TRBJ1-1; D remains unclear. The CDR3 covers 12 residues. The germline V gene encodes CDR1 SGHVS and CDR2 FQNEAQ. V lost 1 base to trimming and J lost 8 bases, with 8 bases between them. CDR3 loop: CASSLEVSEAFF. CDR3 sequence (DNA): TGTGCCAGCAGCTTAGAGGTATCCGAAGCTTTCTTT.

The CDR3 DNA is TGTGCCAGTAGTGGGGGGGTTAGGCGGGATACGCAGTATTTT. It yields the protein CASSGGVRRDTQYF. The chain has TRBV19 and TRBJ2-3, with 7 bases identical to TRBD2. V dropped 5 bases and J dropped 6; count of bases not matched to a gene: 8. This CDR3 spans 14 amino acids. Germline V gene sequence: CDR1 LNHDA, CDR2 SQIVND (reference sequence).

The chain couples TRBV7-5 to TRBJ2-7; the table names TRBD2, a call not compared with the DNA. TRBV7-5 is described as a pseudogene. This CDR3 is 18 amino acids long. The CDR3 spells CARRSTNGTSGRNYEQYF. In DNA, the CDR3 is TGTGCCAGAAGATCTACTAACGGGACTAGCGGGAGAAACTACGAGCAGTACTTC.

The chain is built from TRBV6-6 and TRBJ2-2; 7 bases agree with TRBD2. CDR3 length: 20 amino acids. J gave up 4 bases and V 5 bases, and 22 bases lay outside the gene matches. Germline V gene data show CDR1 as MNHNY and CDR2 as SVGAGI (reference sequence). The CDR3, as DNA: TGTGCCAGCAGTCCATTCCCCTCACGTGGACTAGGATATGGCACCGGGGAGCTGTTTTTT. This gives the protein CASSPFPSRGLGYGTGELFF.

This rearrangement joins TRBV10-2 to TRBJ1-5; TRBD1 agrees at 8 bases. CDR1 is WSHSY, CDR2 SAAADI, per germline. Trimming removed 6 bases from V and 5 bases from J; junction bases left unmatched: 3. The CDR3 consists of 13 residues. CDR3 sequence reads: CASSLTGDQPQHF. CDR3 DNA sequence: TGCGCCAGCAGCCTGACAGGGGATCAGCCCCAGCATTTT.

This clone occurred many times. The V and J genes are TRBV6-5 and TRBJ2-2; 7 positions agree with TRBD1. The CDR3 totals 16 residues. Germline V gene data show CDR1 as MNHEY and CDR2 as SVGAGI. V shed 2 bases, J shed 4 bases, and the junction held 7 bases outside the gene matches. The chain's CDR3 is CASSYPTGVSTGELFF. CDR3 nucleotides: TGTGCCAGCAGTTACCCCACAGGGGTCAGCACCGGGGAGCTGTTTTTT.

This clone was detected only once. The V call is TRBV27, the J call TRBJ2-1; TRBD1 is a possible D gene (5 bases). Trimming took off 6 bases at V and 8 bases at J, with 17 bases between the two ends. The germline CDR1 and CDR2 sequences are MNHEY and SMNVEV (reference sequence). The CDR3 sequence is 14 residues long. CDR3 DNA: TGTGCCAGCAGCACATTGGGGCGTCAGGATGAGCAGTTCTTC. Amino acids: CASSTLGRQDEQFF.

The chain's CDR3 is CASNPPGPYYEQYF. The CDR3 DNA reads as TGTGCCAGCAATCCACCGGGACCGTACTACGAGCAGTACTTC. The chain is built from TRBV28 and TRBJ2-7, with D perhaps being TRBD1 or TRBD2 (5 bases each). With 7 bases removed from V and 3 bases from J, the gap between germline ends came to 16 bases. The CDR3 loop spans 14 amino acids. Germline CDR1 MDHEN, CDR2 SYDVKM. Combining the CDR3 with reference TRBV28 and TRBJ2-7 gives the whole variable domain DVKVTQSSRYLVKRTGEKVFLECVQDMDHENMFWYRQDPGLGLRLIYFSYDVKMKEKGDIPEGYSVSREKKERFSLILESASTNQTSMYLCASNPPGPYYEQYFGPGTRLTVT.

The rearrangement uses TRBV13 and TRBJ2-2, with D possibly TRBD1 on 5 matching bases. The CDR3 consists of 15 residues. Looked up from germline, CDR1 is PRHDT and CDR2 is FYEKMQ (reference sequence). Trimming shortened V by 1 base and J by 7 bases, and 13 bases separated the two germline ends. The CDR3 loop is CASSLDSGKGGELFF. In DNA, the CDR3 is TGTGCCAGCAGCTTAGATTCAGGGAAAGGCGGGGAGCTGTTTTTT.

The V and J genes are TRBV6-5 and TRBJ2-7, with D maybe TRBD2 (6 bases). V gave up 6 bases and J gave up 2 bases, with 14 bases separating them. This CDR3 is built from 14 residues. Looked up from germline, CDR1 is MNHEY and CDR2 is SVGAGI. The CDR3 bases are TGTGCCAGCAGCTCAACTAGCTACGCCTACGAGCAGTACTTC. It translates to CASSSTSYAYEQYF.

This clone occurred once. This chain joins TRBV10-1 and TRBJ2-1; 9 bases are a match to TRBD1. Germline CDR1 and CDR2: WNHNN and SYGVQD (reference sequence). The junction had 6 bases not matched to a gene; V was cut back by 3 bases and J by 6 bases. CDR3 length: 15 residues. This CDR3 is CASSDPGQGFNEQFF. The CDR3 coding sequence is TGCGCCAGCAGTGATCCGGGACAGGGATTCAATGAGCAGTTCTTC.

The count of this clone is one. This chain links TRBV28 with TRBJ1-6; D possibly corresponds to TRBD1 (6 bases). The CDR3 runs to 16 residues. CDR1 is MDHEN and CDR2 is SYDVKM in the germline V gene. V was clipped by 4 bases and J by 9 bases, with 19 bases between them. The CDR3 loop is CASSSAGGALGSPLHF. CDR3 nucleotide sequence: TGTGCCAGCAGTTCCGCGGGGGGCGCCTTGGGTTCACCCCTCCACTTT.

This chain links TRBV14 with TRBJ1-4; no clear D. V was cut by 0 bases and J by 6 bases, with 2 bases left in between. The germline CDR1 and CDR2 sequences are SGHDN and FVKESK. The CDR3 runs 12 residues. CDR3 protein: CASSQDDEKLFF. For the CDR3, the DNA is TGTGCCAGCAGCCAAGATGATGAAAAACTGTTTTTT.

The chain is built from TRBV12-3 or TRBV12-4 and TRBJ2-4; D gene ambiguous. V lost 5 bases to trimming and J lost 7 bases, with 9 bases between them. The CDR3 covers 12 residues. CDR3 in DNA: TGTGCCAGCAGTCCGGATGCTAACATTCAGTACTTC. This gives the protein CASSPDANIQYF.

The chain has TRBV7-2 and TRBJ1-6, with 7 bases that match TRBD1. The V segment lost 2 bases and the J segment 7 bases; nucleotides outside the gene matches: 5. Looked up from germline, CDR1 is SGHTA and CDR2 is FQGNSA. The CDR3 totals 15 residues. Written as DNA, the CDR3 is TGTGCCAGCAGCTTACTCCCCAGGGGGAATTCACCCCTCCACTTT. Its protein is CASSLLPRGNSPLHF.

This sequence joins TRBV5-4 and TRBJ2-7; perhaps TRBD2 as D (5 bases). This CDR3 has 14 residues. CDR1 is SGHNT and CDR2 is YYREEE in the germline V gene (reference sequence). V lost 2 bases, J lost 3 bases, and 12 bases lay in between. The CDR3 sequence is CASSFPGSLYEQYF. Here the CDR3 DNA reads TGTGCCAGCAGCTTCCCGGGGAGCCTCTACGAGCAGTACTTC.

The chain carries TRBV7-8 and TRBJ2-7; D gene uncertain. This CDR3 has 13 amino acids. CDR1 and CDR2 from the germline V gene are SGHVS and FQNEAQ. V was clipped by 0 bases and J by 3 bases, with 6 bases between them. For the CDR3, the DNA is TGTGCCAGCAGCTTAGCCGGAGACTACGAGCAGTACTTC. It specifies CASSLAGDYEQYF.

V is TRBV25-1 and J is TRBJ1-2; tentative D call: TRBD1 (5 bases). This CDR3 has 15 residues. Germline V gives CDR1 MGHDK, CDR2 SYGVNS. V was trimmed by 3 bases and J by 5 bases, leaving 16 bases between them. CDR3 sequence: CASSDPGKPTYGYTF. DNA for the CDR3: TGTGCCAGCAGTGATCCAGGGAAGCCTACTTATGGCTACACCTTC.

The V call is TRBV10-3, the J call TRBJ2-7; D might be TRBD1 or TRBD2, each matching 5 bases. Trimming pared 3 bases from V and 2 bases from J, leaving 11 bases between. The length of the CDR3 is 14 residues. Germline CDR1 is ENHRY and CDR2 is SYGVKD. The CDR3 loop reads CAISDEGRTYEQYF. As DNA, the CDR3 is TGTGCCATCAGTGATGAGGGGCGCACCTACGAGCAGTACTTC.

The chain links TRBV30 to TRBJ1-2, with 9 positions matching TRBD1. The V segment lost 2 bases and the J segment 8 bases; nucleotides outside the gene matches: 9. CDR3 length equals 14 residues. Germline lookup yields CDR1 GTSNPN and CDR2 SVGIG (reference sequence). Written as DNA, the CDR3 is TGTGCCTGGAGTTTGACAGGGGGTATAGGGGGCTACACCTTC. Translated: CAWSLTGGIGGYTF.

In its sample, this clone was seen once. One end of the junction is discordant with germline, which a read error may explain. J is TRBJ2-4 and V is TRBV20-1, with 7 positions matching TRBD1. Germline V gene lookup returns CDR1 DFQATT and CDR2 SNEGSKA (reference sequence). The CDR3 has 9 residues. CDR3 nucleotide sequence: TGCAGTGCGGCCGGGACAGCCAACTTC. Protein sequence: CSAAGTANF.

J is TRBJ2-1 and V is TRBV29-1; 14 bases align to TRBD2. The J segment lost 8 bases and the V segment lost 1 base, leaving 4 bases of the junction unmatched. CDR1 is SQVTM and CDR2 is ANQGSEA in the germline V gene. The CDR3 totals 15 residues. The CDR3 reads CSVEGGLAGDDEQFF. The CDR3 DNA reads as TGCAGCGTTGAAGGGGGACTAGCGGGAGATGATGAGCAGTTCTTC.

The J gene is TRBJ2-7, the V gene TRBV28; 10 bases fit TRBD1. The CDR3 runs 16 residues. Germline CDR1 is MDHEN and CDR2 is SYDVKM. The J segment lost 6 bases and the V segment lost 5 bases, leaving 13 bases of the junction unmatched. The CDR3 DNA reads TGTGCCAGCAGTACATTCACCGGGACAGGGGTCCTCGAGCAGTACTTC. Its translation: CASSTFTGTGVLEQYF.

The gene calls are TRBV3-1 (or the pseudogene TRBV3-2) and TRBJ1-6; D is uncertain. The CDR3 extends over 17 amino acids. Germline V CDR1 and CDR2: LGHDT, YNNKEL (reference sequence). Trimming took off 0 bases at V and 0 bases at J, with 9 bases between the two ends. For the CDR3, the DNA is TGTGCCAGCAGCCAAGATCAGTCTAGCTCCTATAATTCACCCCTCCACTTT. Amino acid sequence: CASSQDQSSSYNSPLHF.

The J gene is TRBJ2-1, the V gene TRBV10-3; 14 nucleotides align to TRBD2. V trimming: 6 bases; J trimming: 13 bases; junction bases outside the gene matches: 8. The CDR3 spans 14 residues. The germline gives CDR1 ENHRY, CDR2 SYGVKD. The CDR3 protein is CAIRGLAGEGGQFF. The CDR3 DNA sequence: TGTGCCATCAGGGGACTAGCGGGAGAGGGGGGCCAGTTCTTC.